The 16 T cell receptor beta chains below come from one sample, sequenced in a study of beta chain features in type 1 diabetes. Expressed TCRB transcripts got sequenced, as all isolated RNA was reverse transcribed. Data came from immunoSEQ multiplex PCR; TCRdb stores just in-frame clones and leaves some out. The data contain 500,000 to 700,000 clones, around 15% of them singletons. Sequencing was performed on naive CD4+ T cells from blood. These receptors were obtained from a man younger than 30 in good health.

This clone was seen more than once but under ten times. The rearrangement links TRBV7-3 to TRBJ2-1, with 9 bases fitting TRBD2. Germline values: CDR1 SGHTA, CDR2 FQGTGA. With V trimmed by 5 bases and J by 4 bases, 9 bases remained unmatched. There are 16 residues in the CDR3. CDR3 DNA sequence: TGTGCCAGCAGCCTAAAGGGTCTAGCGGGATACAATGAGCAGTTCTTC. Protein product: CASSLKGLAGYNEQFF.

Only a few counts were recorded for this clone. The chain carries TRBV11-2 and TRBJ2-7, with 7 nucleotides matching TRBD1. With 5 bases clipped from V and 3 bases from J, the junction kept 7 bases outside the gene matches. The CDR3 loop spans 14 amino acids. The germline V gene has CDR1 SGHAT and CDR2 FQNNGV. The CDR3 sequence: CASSRGLPDYEQYF. The DNA for the CDR3 is TGTGCCAGCAGCAGGGGGCTACCCGACTACGAGCAGTACTTC.

The chain carries TRBV28 and TRBJ1-4; D unresolved. Trimming stripped 6 bases from V and 13 bases from J, with 18 bases between. The CDR3 spans 13 residues. CDR1 is MDHEN and CDR2 is SYDVKM in the germline V gene. CDR3 amino acids: CASSLLHATRLFF. CDR3 nucleotide sequence: TGTGCCAGCAGCCTCCTCCACGCGACACGACTGTTTTTT. Full variable domain (outside the CDR3, taken from reference TRBV28 and TRBJ1-4): DVKVTQSSRYLVKRTGEKVFLECVQDMDHENMFWYRQDPGLGLRLIYFSYDVKMKEKGDIPEGYSVSREKKERFSLILESASTNQTSMYLCASSLLHATRLFFGSGTQLSVL.

This clone was detected a few times. The V call is TRBV25-1, the J call TRBJ1-6; TRBD1 is a possible D gene (5 bases). V was shortened by 6 bases and J by 7 bases, with 16 bases between the two germline ends. CDR3 length: 15 residues. Per the germline V gene, CDR1 is MGHDK and CDR2 is SYGVNS. CDR3 DNA sequence: TGTGCCAGCAGCCCAGGGCAGGCTGGAAATTCACCCCTCCACTTT. It codes for CASSPGQAGNSPLHF.

This rearrangement joins TRBV9 to TRBJ2-2; D is undetermined. The CDR3 has 14 residues. The V and J ends lost 0 bases and 2 bases respectively, with 5 bases between them. Germline loops: CDR1 SGDLS, CDR2 YYNGEE. CDR3 protein: CASSVDFNTGELFF. The CDR3 DNA is TGTGCCAGCAGCGTAGACTTTAACACCGGGGAGCTGTTTTTT.

In this sample, this clone turned up a few times. This chain joins TRBV14 and TRBJ1-2; D is perhaps TRBD1 (6 bases). The CDR3 spans 15 residues. V was cut by 4 bases and J by 4 bases, with 16 bases left in between. Germline assignment: CDR1 SGHDN and CDR2 FVKESK. CDR3 bases: TGTGCCAGCAGCCGGGGCCAGGGGTTTTTCTATGGCTACACCTTC. Protein sequence: CASSRGQGFFYGYTF.

This clone has more than one count but fewer than ten. The chain employs TRBV19 and TRBJ1-1; possible D gene TRBD1, 5 bases. This CDR3 is built from 12 residues. Trimming cost V 5 bases and J 11 bases, with 15 bases left between them. The germline V gene has CDR1 LNHDA and CDR2 SQIVND (reference sequence). CDR3 sequence (DNA): TGTGCCAGTAGTGCGCGGGGGAGTTACGCTTTCTTT. Translation gives CASSARGSYAFF. The variable domain in full, completed from reference TRBV19 and TRBJ1-1, reads DGGITQSPKYLFRKEGQNVTLSCEQNLNHDAMYWYRQDPGQGLRLIYYSQIVNDFQKGDIAEGYSVSREKKESFPLTVTSAQKNPTAFYLCASSARGSYAFFGQGTRLTVV.

This chain uses TRBV7-6 with TRBJ2-7; tentatively, D is TRBD2 (6 bases). This CDR3 region has 14 residues. Per the germline V gene, CDR1 is SGHVS and CDR2 is FNYEAQ. V was trimmed by 4 bases and J by 2 bases, leaving 12 bases between them. DNA for the CDR3: TGTGCCAGCAGCTCTCCGTCGGGGGCCTACGAGCAGTACTTC. Encoded protein: CASSSPSGAYEQYF. Supplemented by reference TRBV7-6 and TRBJ2-7, the full variable domain reads GAGVSQSPRYKVTKRGQDVALRCDPISGHVSLYWYRQALGQGPEFLTYFNYEAQQDKSGLPNDRFSAERPEGSISTLTIQRTEQRDSAMYRCASSSPSGAYEQYFGPGTRLTVT.

The rearrangement links TRBV7-2 to TRBJ2-3; no clear D. Germline V CDR1 and CDR2: SGHTA, FQGNSA. The CDR3 runs 13 residues. Deletions cut 2 bases from V and 1 base from J, with 4 bases between. CDR3 sequence (DNA): TGTGCCAGCAGCTTATTTGGCACAGATACGCAGTATTTT. Translation gives CASSLFGTDTQYF.

The gene calls are TRBV23-1 and TRBJ2-7, with 7 bases fitting TRBD1. TRBV23-1 is identified as an open reading frame with a role that is uncertain. After removal of 0 bases from V and 2 bases from J, the junction contained 7 bases not matched to a gene. CDR3 size: 16 residues. The CDR3 reads CASSQSRTGLTYEQYF. CDR3 DNA sequence: TGCGCCAGCAGTCAATCGAGGACAGGACTTACCTACGAGCAGTACTTC.

The chain has TRBV7-8 and TRBJ1-4; 9 nucleotides match TRBD1. The trim removed 5 bases at V and 8 bases at J, leaving 18 bases unmatched. Germline V gives CDR1 SGHVS, CDR2 FQNEAQ. The CDR3 runs 18 residues. CDR3 bases: TGTGCCAGCAGCCTCTACAACTTATTCCGGGACAGGGAGGAAAAACTGTTTTTT. The encoded protein is CASSLYNLFRDREEKLFF.

J is TRBJ2-1 and V is TRBV9; TRBD2 aligns across 14 bases. CDR3 size: 16 residues. The germline V gene encodes CDR1 SGDLS and CDR2 YYNGEE. Trimming at V came to 4 bases and at J to 5 bases, leaving 5 bases not matched to a gene. The CDR3 loop reads CASSLRLAGGDNEQFF. The CDR3 DNA reads as TGTGCCAGCAGCCTAAGACTAGCGGGAGGGGACAATGAGCAGTTCTTC.

The chain employs TRBV28 and TRBJ2-3; D is ambiguous. The CDR3 contains 15 residues. The V and J ends lost 3 bases and 0 bases respectively, with 10 bases between them. From germline, CDR1 is MDHEN and CDR2 SYDVKM. The CDR3: CASSFYPFSTDTQYF. The CDR3 coding sequence is TGTGCCAGCAGTTTCTACCCCTTTAGCACAGATACGCAGTATTTT.

This clone was seen only a few times. The rearrangement links TRBV5-1 to TRBJ1-3, with no clear D. The V and J ends lost 0 bases and 0 bases respectively, with 10 bases between them. Germline V gene data show CDR1 as SGHRS and CDR2 as YFSETQ. The CDR3 loop spans 16 amino acids. CDR3 in amino acids: CASSLGGKSSGNTIYF. CDR3 nucleotide sequence: TGCGCCAGCAGCTTGGGGGGAAAGAGCTCTGGAAACACCATATATTTT.

This sequence joins TRBV6-1 and TRBJ2-5; 14 nucleotides match TRBD2. This CDR3 region has 14 residues. Germline CDR1 MNHNS, CDR2 SASEGT. V lost 10 bases and J lost 4; bases outside the gene matches: 5. The CDR3 region is CATPGTSGGETQYF. Written as DNA, the CDR3 is TGTGCCACCCCTGGGACTAGCGGGGGAGAGACCCAGTACTTC.

This chain joins TRBV7-9 and TRBJ2-7; D unresolved. Trimming pared 1 base from V and 0 bases from J, leaving 10 bases between. The CDR3 is 15 residues long. Germline CDR1 SEHNR, CDR2 FQNEAQ (reference sequence). The CDR3 is CASSLVGGDSYEQYF. CDR3 in DNA: TGTGCCAGCAGCTTAGTTGGCGGAGACTCCTACGAGCAGTACTTC.